A selection of T cell receptor beta chains follows, all from one sample in a study of CD8+ T cells in alopecia areata. Method: immunoSEQ multiplex PCR; TCRdb's copy keeps in-frame clones and lacks some. The sample holds about 150,000 clones, 55% seen once. Sequences were obtained from CD4+ T cells sorted from blood. All receptors come from a human donor in good health. CDR3s include the opening cysteine and the closing phenylalanine or tryptophan. D genes are given only for firm matches. Size is omitted from some rows. Given values are once, few, many or a class for expanded clones.

v_call	d_call	j_call	clone_size	cdr3_aa	cdr3_nt
TRBV11-2	NA	TRBJ1-1	medium-sized	CASSRNDMNTEAFF	TGTGCCAGCAGCCGCAACGATATGAACACTGAAGCTTTCTTT
TRBV28	NA	TRBJ2-1	NA	CASSSGRDPPEQFF	TGTGCCAGCAGCTCCGGGCGAGATCCCCCCGAGCAGTTCTTC
TRBV6-5	NA	TRBJ2-2	NA	CASREGRTGELFF	TGTGCCAGCCGCGAGGGCAGGACCGGGGAGCTGTTTTTT
TRBV10-3	NA	TRBJ1-2	NA	CAISHERHTNYGYTF	TGTGCCATCAGCCATGAACGGCATACTAACTATGGCTACACCTTC
TRBV29-1	NA	TRBJ2-7	NA	CSVVQGVIYEQYF	TGCAGCGTTGTTCAGGGAGTGATCTACGAGCAGTACTTC
TRBV2	NA	TRBJ1-2	NA	CASSEIGRGGYGYTF	TGTGCCAGCAGTGAGATAGGCCGAGGGGGCTATGGCTACACCTTC
TRBV5-1	TRBD2	TRBJ2-7	few	CASSLVTGGSYEQYF	TGCGCCAGCAGCTTGGTTACCGGGGGGAGCTACGAGCAGTACTTC
TRBV20-1	NA	TRBJ2-5	few	CSALHAETQYF	TGCAGTGCGCTTCATGCGGAGACCCAGTACTTC
TRBV5-1	TRBD2	TRBJ2-7	NA	CASSLTSGQTYEQYF	TGCGCCAGCAGCTTGACTAGCGGCCAAACCTACGAGCAGTACTTC
TRBV5-4	NA	TRBJ2-1	NA	CASSLQSGPYNEQFF	TGTGCCAGCAGCCTTCAGTCCGGACCCTACAATGAGCAGTTCTTC
TRBV6-5	NA	TRBJ1-2	medium-sized	CASRTERAGYTF	TGTGCCAGCAGGACAGAACGGGCAGGCTACACCTTC
TRBV23-1	TRBD1	TRBJ2-1	NA	CARPRTGLFF	TGCGCCAGGCCCCGGACAGGGCTGTTCTTC
TRBV10-2	NA	TRBJ1-1	NA	CASEGHTEAFF	TGCGCCAGCGAGGGTCACACTGAAGCTTTCTTT
TRBV6-5	NA	TRBJ2-7	NA	CASSYSMSSGKNEQYF	TGTGCCAGCAGTTACTCGATGAGTAGCGGTAAAAACGAGCAGTACTTC
TRBV29-1	TRBD2	TRBJ2-7	NA	CNDKRLAGAYEQYF	TGCAACGATAAGAGGCTAGCGGGAGCCTACGAGCAGTACTTC
TRBV29-1	NA	TRBJ1-5	few	CSVEYGSNQPQHF	TGCAGCGTTGAATACGGTAGCAATCAGCCCCAGCATTTT
TRBV30	NA	TRBJ1-4	NA	CAWSRDTPGRKLFF	TGTGCCTGGAGCCGGGACACCCCCGGTCGAAAACTGTTTTTT
TRBV5-1	TRBD1	TRBJ2-7	NA	CASSSKTGDYEQYF	TGCGCCAGCAGCTCGAAGACAGGGGACTACGAGCAGTACTTC
TRBV4-1	TRBD2	TRBJ2-1	once	CASSQAPTSGRYNEQFF	TGCGCCAGCAGCCAAGCCCCAACTAGCGGGAGGTACAATGAGCAGTTCTTC
TRBV7-2	NA	TRBJ2-3	NA	CASSLLGTSTDTQYF	TGTGCCAGCAGTCTTCTGGGCACGAGCACAGATACGCAGTATTTT
TRBV27	TRBD1	TRBJ2-5	medium-sized	CASSPGDSQETQYF	TGTGCCAGCAGTCCTGGGGACAGCCAAGAGACCCAGTACTTC
TRBV29-1	NA	TRBJ2-6	NA	CSARTAETSGANVLTF	TGCAGCGCAAGGACAGCAGAGACCTCTGGGGCCAACGTCCTGACTTTC
TRBV5-1	NA	TRBJ1-3	NA	CASRAGLGNTIYF	TGCGCCAGCCGGGCTGGTCTTGGAAACACCATATATTTT
TRBV19	NA	TRBJ2-5	NA	CASSTEGETQYF	TGTGCCAGTAGTACCGAAGGAGAGACCCAGTACTTC